The subject of this entry is one T cell receptor beta chain. V lost 0 bases to trimming and J lost 4 bases; unmatched junction nucleotides: 6. CDR1 is SGHNT, CDR2 YENEEA, per germline. The CDR3 is 16 residues long. Individuals aged about 18 to 89 years were recruited from 24 US areas. Cohorts were based on clinical histories the participants reported. These data belong to a study of blood T cell repertoires in COVID-19. Study as a whole: Acute-phase and convalescent COVID-19 samples originated in the United States, Italy and Spain.

In the original workflow: How many nucleated cells were present was estimated from reference gene primer amplification. Measured with immunoSEQ multiplex PCR; TCRdb has only the in-frame clones, and not every one. V, J and clone size are taken as reported in that table, and D and trimming were inferred from the DNA itself. The data show hundreds of thousands of clones, approximately 83% seen once. This clonotype was obtained from a woman aged 40-49 years with acute COVID-19. The sequenced sample consisted of PBMCs or T cells enriched from blood (not recorded which). V gene TRBV11-3 combines with J gene TRBJ2-7, with 10 bases that match TRBD1. The CDR3 DNA reads as TGTGCCAGCAGCTTAGATCGGACAGGGGGGGCATACGAGCAGTACTTC. Amino acid sequence: CASSLDRTGGAYEQYF.